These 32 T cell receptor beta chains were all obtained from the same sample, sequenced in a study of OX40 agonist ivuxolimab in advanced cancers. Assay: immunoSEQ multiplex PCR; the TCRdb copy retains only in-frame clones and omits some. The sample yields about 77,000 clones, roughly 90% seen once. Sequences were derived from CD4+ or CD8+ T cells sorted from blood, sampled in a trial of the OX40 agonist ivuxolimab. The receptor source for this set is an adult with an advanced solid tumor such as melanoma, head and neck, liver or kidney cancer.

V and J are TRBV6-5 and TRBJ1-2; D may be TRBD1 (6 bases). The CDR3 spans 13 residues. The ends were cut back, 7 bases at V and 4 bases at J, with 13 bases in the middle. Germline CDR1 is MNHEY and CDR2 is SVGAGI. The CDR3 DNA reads TGTGCCAGCAAAATCGGGGGCGGCTATGGCTACACCTTC. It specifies CASKIGGGYGYTF.

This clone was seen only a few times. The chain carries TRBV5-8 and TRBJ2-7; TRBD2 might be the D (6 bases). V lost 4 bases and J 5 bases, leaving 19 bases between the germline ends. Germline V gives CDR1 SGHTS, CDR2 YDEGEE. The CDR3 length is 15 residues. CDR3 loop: CASSGRGRGFNEQYF. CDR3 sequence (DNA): TGTGCCAGCAGCGGACGAGGGCGGGGCTTCAACGAGCAGTACTTC.

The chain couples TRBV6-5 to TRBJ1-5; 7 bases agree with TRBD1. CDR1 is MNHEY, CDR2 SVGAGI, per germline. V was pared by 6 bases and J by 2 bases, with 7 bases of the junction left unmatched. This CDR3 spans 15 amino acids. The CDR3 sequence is CASSSTGLGNQPQHF. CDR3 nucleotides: TGTGCCAGCAGCTCGACAGGGCTGGGCAATCAGCCCCAGCATTTT.

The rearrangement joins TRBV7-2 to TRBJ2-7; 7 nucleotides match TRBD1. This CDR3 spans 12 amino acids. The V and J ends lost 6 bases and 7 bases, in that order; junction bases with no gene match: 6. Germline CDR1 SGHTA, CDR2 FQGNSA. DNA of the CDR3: TGTGCCAGCAGAAACAGGGGCGGGGAGCAGTACTTC. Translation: CASRNRGGEQYF.

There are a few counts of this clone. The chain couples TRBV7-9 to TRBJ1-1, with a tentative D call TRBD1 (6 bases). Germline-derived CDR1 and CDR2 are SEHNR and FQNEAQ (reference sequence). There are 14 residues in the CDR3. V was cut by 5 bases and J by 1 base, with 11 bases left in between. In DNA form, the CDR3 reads TGTGCCAGCAGCCGTGGGACATCGAACACTGAAGCTTTCTTT. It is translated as CASSRGTSNTEAFF.

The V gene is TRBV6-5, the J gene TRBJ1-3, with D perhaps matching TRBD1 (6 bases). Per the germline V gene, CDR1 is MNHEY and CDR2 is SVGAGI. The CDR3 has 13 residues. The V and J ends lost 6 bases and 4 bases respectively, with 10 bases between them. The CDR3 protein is CASSSGQGNTIYF. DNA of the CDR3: TGTGCCAGCAGCTCCGGACAGGGAAACACCATATATTTT.

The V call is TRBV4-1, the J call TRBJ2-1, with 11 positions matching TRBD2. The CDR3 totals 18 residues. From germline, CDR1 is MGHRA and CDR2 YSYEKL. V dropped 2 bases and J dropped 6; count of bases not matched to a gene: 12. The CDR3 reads CASSQMTSGIRGPNEQFF. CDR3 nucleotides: TGCGCCAGCAGCCAAATGACTAGCGGGATCCGGGGGCCCAATGAGCAGTTCTTC.

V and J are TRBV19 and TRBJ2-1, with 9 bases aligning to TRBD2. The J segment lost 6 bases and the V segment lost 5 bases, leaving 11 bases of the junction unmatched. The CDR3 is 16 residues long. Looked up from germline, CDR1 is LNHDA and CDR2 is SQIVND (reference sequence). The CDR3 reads CASSVRPGLASNEQFF. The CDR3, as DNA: TGTGCCAGTAGTGTACGGCCGGGACTAGCTTCCAATGAGCAGTTCTTC.

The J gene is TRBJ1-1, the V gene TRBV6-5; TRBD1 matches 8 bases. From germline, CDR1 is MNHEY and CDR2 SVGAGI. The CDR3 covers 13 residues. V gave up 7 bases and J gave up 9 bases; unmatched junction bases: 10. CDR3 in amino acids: CASNRQGQVKAFF. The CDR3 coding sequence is TGTGCCAGCAATCGCCAGGGACAGGTGAAAGCTTTCTTT.

The CDR3 DNA is TGTGCCAGCAGTTTATCGATGGGGGATCAGCCCCAGCATTTT. Residues: CASSLSMGDQPQHF. The genes are TRBV27 and TRBJ1-5, with D possibly TRBD1 on 5 matching bases. Germline CDR1 and CDR2: MNHEY and SMNVEV (reference sequence). The V gene lost 0 bases and the J gene lost 5 bases, with 8 bases spanning the gap. CDR3 size: 14 residues.

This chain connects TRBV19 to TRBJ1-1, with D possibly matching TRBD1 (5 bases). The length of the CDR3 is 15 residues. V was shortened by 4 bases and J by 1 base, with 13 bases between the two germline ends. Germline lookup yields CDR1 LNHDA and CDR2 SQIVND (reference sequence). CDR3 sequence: CASSNHVGTNTEAFF. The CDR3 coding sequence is TGTGCCAGTAGTAACCACGTGGGGACGAACACTGAAGCTTTCTTT.

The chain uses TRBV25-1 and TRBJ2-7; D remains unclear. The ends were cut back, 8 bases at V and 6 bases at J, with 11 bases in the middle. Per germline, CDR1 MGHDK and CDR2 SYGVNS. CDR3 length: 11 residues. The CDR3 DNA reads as TGTGCCAGCCGTCGCGGCGGCGAGCAGTACTTC. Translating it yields CASRRGGEQYF.

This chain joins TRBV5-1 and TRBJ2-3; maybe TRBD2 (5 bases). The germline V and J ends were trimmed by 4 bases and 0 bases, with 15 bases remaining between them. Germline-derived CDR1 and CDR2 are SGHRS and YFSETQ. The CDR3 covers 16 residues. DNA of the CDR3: TGCGCCAGCAGCATACCGACTATTTCTAGCACAGATACGCAGTATTTT. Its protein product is CASSIPTISSTDTQYF.

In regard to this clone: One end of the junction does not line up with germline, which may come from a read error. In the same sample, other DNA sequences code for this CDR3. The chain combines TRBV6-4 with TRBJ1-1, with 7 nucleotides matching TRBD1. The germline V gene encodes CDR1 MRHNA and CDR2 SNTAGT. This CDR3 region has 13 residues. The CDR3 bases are TGTGCTAGCAGCAGGGGGTCTCACACTGAAGCTTTCTTT. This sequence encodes CASSRGSHTEAFF.

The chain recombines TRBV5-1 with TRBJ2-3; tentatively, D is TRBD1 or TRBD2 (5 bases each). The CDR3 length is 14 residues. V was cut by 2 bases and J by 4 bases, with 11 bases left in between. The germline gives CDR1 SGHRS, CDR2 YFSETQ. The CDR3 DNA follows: TGCGCCAGCAGCTTAGGGACCTACCCAGATACGCAGTATTTT. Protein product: CASSLGTYPDTQYF.

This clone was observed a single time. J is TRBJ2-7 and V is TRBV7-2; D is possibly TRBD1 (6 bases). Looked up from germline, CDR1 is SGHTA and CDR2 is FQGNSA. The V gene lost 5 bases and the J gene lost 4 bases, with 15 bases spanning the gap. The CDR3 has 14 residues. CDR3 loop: CASSLGGQPYEQYF. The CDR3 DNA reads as TGTGCCAGCAGCCTAGGGGGACAACCTTACGAGCAGTACTTC.

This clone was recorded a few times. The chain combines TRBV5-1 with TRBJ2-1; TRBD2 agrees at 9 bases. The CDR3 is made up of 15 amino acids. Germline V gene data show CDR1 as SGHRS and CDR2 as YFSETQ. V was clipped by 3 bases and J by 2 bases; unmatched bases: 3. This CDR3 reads CASSSTSGTYNEQFF. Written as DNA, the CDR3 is TGCGCCAGCAGCTCGACTAGCGGAACCTACAATGAGCAGTTCTTC.

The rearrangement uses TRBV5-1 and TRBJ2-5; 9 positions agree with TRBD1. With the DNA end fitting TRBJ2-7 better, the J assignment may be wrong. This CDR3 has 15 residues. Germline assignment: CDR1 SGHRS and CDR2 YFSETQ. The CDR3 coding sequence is TGCGCCAGCAGCTCCGACAGGGGGATAACCTACGAGCAGTACTTC. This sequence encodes CASSSDRGITYEQYF.

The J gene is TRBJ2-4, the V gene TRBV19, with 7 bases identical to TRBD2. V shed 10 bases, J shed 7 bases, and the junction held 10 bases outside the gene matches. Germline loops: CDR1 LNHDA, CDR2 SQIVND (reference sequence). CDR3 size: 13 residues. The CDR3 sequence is CATIKDGGNIQYF. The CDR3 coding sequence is TGTGCCACCATAAAGGACGGGGGGAACATTCAGTACTTC. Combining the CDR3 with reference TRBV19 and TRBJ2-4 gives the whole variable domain DGGITQSPKYLFRKEGQNVTLSCEQNLNHDAMYWYRQDPGQGLRLIYYSQIVNDFQKGDIAEGYSVSREKKESFPLTVTSAQKNPTAFYLCATIKDGGNIQYFGAGTRLSVL.

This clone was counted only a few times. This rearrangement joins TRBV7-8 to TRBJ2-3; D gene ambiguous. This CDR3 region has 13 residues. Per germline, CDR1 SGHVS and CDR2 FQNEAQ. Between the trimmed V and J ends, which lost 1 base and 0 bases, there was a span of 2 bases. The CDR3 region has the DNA TGTGCCAGCAGCTTAGGCAGCACAGATACGCAGTATTTT. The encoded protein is CASSLGSTDTQYF.

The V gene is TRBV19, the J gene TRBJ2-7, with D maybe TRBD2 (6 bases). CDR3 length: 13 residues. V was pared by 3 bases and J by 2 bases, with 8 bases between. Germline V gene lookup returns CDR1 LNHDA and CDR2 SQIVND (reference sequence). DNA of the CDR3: TGTGCCAGTAGTATCCCGGGGGCCTACGAGCAGTACTTC. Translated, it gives CASSIPGAYEQYF. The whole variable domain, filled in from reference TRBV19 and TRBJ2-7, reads DGGITQSPKYLFRKEGQNVTLSCEQNLNHDAMYWYRQDPGQGLRLIYYSQIVNDFQKGDIAEGYSVSREKKESFPLTVTSAQKNPTAFYLCASSIPGAYEQYFGPGTRLTVT.

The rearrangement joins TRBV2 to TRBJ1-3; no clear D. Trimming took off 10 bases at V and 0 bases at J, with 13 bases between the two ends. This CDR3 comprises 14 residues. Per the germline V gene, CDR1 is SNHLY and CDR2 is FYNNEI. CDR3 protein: CATRPGSSGNTIYF. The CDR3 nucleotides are TGTGCCACCAGACCCGGGAGCTCTGGAAACACCATATATTTT.

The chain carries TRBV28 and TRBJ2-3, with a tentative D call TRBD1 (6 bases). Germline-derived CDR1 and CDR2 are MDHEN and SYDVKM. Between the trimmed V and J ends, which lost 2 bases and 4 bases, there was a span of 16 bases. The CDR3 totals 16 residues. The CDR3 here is CASSLSGRGRSDTQYF. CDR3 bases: TGTGCCAGCAGTTTAAGCGGCAGGGGTCGGTCAGATACGCAGTATTTT.

CDR3 amino acids: CASRNSERSPLHF. The CDR3, as DNA: TGTGCCAGCAGAAATTCAGAGAGGTCACCCCTCCACTTT. The chain joins TRBV6-1 to TRBJ1-6; D not certain. The length of the CDR3 is 13 residues. The V gene lost 6 bases and the J gene lost 10 bases, with 13 bases spanning the gap. CDR1 MNHNS and CDR2 SASEGT come from the germline V gene.

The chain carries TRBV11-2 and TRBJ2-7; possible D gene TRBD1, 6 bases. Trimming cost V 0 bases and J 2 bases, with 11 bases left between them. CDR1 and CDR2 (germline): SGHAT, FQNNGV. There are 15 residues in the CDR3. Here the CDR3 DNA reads TGTGCCAGCAGCTTAGATAGCAGGGGACCCTACGAGCAGTACTTC. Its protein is CASSLDSRGPYEQYF.

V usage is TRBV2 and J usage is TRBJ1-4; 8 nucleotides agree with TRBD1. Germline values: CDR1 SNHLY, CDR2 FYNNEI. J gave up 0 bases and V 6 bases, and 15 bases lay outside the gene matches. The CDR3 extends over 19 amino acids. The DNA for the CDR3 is TGTGCCAGCAGCTGGCCTAGGGACAGGCACGCCCCAACTAATGAAAAACTGTTTTTT. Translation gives CASSWPRDRHAPTNEKLFF.

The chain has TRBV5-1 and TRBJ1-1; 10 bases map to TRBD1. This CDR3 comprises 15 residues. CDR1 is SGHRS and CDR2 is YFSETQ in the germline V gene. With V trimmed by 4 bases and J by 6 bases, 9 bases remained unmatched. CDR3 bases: TGCGCCAGCAGCCCAACCCTAGGACAGGGGGCTGAAGCTTTCTTT. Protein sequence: CASSPTLGQGAEAFF.

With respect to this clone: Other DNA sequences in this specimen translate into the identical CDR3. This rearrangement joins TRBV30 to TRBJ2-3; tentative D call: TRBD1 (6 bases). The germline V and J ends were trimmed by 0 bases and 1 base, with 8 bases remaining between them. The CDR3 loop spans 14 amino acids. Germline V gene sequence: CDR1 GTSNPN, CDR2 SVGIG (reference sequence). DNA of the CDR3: TGTGCCTGGAGTGTGAAGGGGGGCACAGATACGCAGTATTTT. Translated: CAWSVKGGTDTQYF.

DNA for the CDR3: TGTGCCAGTAGTGTCCGGACAGGGATCAGGAGGTCTTCTGGAAACACCATATATTTT. This gives the protein CASSVRTGIRRSSGNTIYF. The gene calls are TRBV19 and TRBJ1-3; 8 bases line up with TRBD1. This CDR3 contains 19 residues. V trimming: 5 bases; J trimming: 1 base; junction bases outside the gene matches: 16. Germline CDR1 and CDR2: LNHDA and SQIVND (reference sequence).

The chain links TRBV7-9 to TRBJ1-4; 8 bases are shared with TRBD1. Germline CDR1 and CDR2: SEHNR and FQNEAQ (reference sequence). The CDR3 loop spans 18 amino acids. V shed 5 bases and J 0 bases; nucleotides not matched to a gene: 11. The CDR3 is CASSPGQGGSATNEKLFF. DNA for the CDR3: TGTGCCAGCAGCCCAGGACAGGGAGGGTCTGCAACTAATGAAAAACTGTTTTTT.

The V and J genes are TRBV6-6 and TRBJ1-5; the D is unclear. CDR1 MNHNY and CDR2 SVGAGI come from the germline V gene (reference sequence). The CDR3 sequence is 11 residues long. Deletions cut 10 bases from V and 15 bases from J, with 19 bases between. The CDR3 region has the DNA TGTGCCATCGCGATACCGGGCCCCAGGCATTTT. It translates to CAIAIPGPRHF.

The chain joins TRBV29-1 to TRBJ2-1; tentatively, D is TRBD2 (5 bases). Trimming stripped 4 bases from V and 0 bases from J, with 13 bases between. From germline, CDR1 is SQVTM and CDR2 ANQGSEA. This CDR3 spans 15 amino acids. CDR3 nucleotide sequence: TGCAGCGTTGTTTCTACGGGGAGCTCCTACAATGAGCAGTTCTTC. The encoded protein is CSVVSTGSSYNEQFF.